Following are 25 T cell receptor beta chains from one sample sequenced in a study of cytomegalovirus exposure and HLA in healthy donors. PCR amplification relied on 60 Vbeta primers (plus 13 Jbeta primers). Produced via immunoSEQ multiplex PCR; TCRdb's table is partial and in-frame only. The sample gives around 200,000 clones, under 85% of which show up once; about 10% is in the top ten. The sample was PBMCs. These receptors were collected from a woman between 45 and 60 years old in good health and CMV-seropositive.

The V gene is TRBV18, the J gene TRBJ1-6; perhaps TRBD1 as D (5 bases). The germline V gene encodes CDR1 KGHSH and CDR2 LQKENI. The CDR3 has 18 amino acids. V lost 3 bases and J 10 bases, leaving 25 bases between the germline ends. The CDR3 protein is CASSPQGPSRGGGSPLHF. CDR3 bases: TGTGCCAGCTCACCCCAGGGCCCCTCGCGGGGGGGTGGATCACCCCTCCACTTT. Full variable domain (missing parts from reference TRBV18 and TRBJ1-6): NAGVMQNPRHLVRRRGQEARLRCSPMKGHSHVYWYRQLPEEGLKFMVYLQKENIIDESGMPKERFSAEFPKEGPSILRIQQVVRGDSAAYFCASSPQGPSRGGGSPLHFGNGTRLTVT.

J is TRBJ2-7 and V is TRBV30, with D hard to call. The CDR3 sequence is 13 residues long. Trimming left V 0 bases short and J 5 bases short, with 11 bases between. CDR1 is GTSNPN and CDR2 is SVGIG in the germline V gene (reference sequence). CDR3 sequence: CAWSVLAVDEQYF. CDR3 nucleotides: TGTGCCTGGAGTGTACTGGCGGTGGACGAGCAGTACTTC.

The chain recombines TRBV27 with TRBJ1-3; D ambiguous. Germline CDR1 MNHEY, CDR2 SMNVEV (reference sequence). The CDR3 sequence is 13 residues long. V gave up 5 bases and J gave up 4 bases, with 9 bases separating them. CDR3 in amino acids: CASSAGSGNTIYF. The CDR3 DNA reads as TGTGCCAGCAGTGCGGGATCGGGAAACACCATATATTTT.

The chain carries TRBV30 and TRBJ1-3, with 11 bases matching TRBD1. Losses at the gene ends were 3 bases for V and 3 bases for J; bases not matched to a gene: 4. Germline loops: CDR1 GTSNPN, CDR2 SVGIG (reference sequence). This CDR3 has 15 residues. As DNA, the CDR3 is TGTGCCTGGAGCAGGACAGGGGGCTTTGGAAACACCATATATTTT. Translating it yields CAWSRTGGFGNTIYF.

This clone was found a few times. The CDR3 nucleotides are TGTGCCAGCAGCTTAAGCGGTGGGGCCAACGTCCTGACTTTC. This sequence encodes CASSLSGGANVLTF. This chain uses TRBV7-2 with TRBJ2-6, with a tentative D call TRBD2 (5 bases). Germline-derived CDR1 and CDR2 are SGHTA and FQGNSA. This CDR3 is 14 amino acids long. V was pared by 2 bases and J by 3 bases, with 5 bases between. The variable domain in full, with the rest retrieved from reference TRBV7-2 and TRBJ2-6, is GAGVSQSPSNKVTEKGKDVELRCDPISGHTALYWYRQSLGQGLEFLIYFQGNSAPDKSGLPSDRFSAERTGGSVSTLTIQRTQQEDSAVYLCASSLSGGANVLTFGAGSRLTVL.

The V call is TRBV19, the J call TRBJ2-7; TRBD2 matches at 10 bases. J lost 3 bases, V lost 2 bases, and 10 bases had no gene match. Germline V gene lookup returns CDR1 LNHDA and CDR2 SQIVND (reference sequence). This CDR3 comprises 17 residues. The CDR3 region is CASSITSSSGGLYEQYF. As DNA, the CDR3 is TGTGCCAGTAGTATAACGTCGAGTAGCGGGGGGCTCTACGAGCAGTACTTC.

This clone has just one count. This chain connects TRBV7-2 to TRBJ1-5; D perhaps matches TRBD1 (5 bases). CDR3 length: 14 residues. Per germline, CDR1 SGHTA and CDR2 FQGNSA. Trimming removed 1 base at V and 6 bases at J, with 10 bases between. The CDR3 region is CASSLERGTQPQHF. DNA of the CDR3: TGTGCCAGCAGCTTAGAGCGGGGGACTCAGCCCCAGCATTTT.

The V gene is TRBV10-3, the J gene TRBJ2-2, with D possibly matching TRBD1 (7 bases). The CDR3 sequence is 13 residues long. The ends were cut back, 6 bases at V and 9 bases at J, with 14 bases in the middle. Germline V gene sequence: CDR1 ENHRY, CDR2 SYGVKD. The CDR3 sequence: CAIRGGQFRELFF. The DNA for the CDR3 is TGTGCCATCAGGGGGGGACAGTTCCGGGAGCTGTTTTTT.

The chain links TRBV10-2 to TRBJ2-1, with D possibly being TRBD1 (6 bases). V dropped 4 bases and J dropped 2 bases, with 9 bases sitting between them. The CDR3 is made up of 14 amino acids. CDR1 and CDR2 (germline): WSHSY, SAAADI. This CDR3 reads CASSARGPYNEQFF. In DNA form, the CDR3 reads TGCGCCAGCAGTGCCAGGGGACCCTACAATGAGCAGTTCTTC.

The chain is built from TRBV6-5 and TRBJ2-7; 11 bases align to TRBD2. J gave up 0 bases and V 6 bases, and 4 bases lay outside the gene matches. This CDR3 is built from 15 residues. Germline V gene data show CDR1 as MNHEY and CDR2 as SVGAGI. The CDR3 DNA reads as TGTGCCAGCAGCCTAGCGGGGGGATTCTCCTACGAGCAGTACTTC. It encodes CASSLAGGFSYEQYF.

The chain links TRBV5-1 to TRBJ2-2, with 8 bases lining up with TRBD1. This CDR3 region has 15 residues. CDR1 is SGHRS, CDR2 YFSETQ, per germline. With V trimmed by 4 bases and J by 4 bases, 6 bases remained unmatched. The CDR3 loop reads CASSLSGGGTGELFF. The CDR3 DNA follows: TGCGCCAGCAGCCTTTCAGGGGGCGGCACCGGGGAGCTGTTTTTT. Full variable domain (remainder filled in from reference TRBV5-1 and TRBJ2-2): KAGVTQTPRYLIKTRGQQVTLSCSPISGHRSVSWYQQTPGQGLQFLFEYFSETQRNKGNFPGRFSGRQFSNSRSEMNVSTLELGDSALYLCASSLSGGGTGELFFGEGSRLTVL.

The chain is built from TRBV6-1 and TRBJ1-5; no clear D. The CDR3 is 13 amino acids. Trimming pared 4 bases from V and 9 bases from J, leaving 13 bases between. Per germline, CDR1 MNHNS and CDR2 SASEGT. The CDR3 DNA follows: TGTGCCAGCAGTGTGCGGGTTCGGGGGCCCCAGCATTTT. Residues: CASSVRVRGPQHF.

A single count supports this clone. V usage is TRBV5-5 and J usage is TRBJ1-1, with D possibly TRBD1 on 5 matching bases. From germline, CDR1 is SGHKS and CDR2 YYEKEE (reference sequence). Trimming took 0 bases from V and 4 from J, leaving 13 bases between them. This CDR3 contains 15 residues. DNA for the CDR3: TGTGCCAGCAGCTTGGCCGGGGGTCGGGCCACTGAAGCTTTCTTT. The encoded protein is CASSLAGGRATEAFF.

This chain uses TRBV4-1 with TRBJ2-5, with D perhaps TRBD1 (5 bases). This CDR3 has 15 residues. Germline V gene data show CDR1 as MGHRA and CDR2 as YSYEKL. V lost 0 bases, J lost 4 bases, and 12 bases lay in between. The DNA for the CDR3 is TGCGCCAGCAGCCAAGATCAGGGCGGCACAGAGACCCAGTACTTC. Translated: CASSQDQGGTETQYF.

This clone was observed once. This chain uses TRBV10-3 with TRBJ1-2; TRBD1 matches at 10 bases. With V trimmed by 10 bases and J by 6 bases, 11 bases remained unmatched. CDR1 is ENHRY and CDR2 is SYGVKD in the germline V gene. The CDR3 runs to 14 residues. The CDR3: CATLKTGGTDGYTF. CDR3 DNA: TGTGCCACCCTGAAGACAGGGGGCACGGATGGCTACACCTTC.

The chain uses TRBV5-8 and TRBJ1-2; 11 nucleotides match TRBD1. Germline values: CDR1 SGHTS, CDR2 YDEGEE. V lost 4 bases to trimming and J lost 4 bases; unmatched junction nucleotides: 9. The CDR3 contains 16 residues. DNA of the CDR3: TGTGCCAGCAGCCTGACCGGGACAGGGGGGTTCTATGGCTACACCTTC. It codes for CASSLTGTGGFYGYTF.

This clone was seen once. The V and J genes are TRBV28 and TRBJ1-1, with TRBD1 as a possible D gene (6 bases). Trimming removed 5 bases from V and 4 bases from J, with 14 bases in between. The germline gives CDR1 MDHEN, CDR2 SYDVKM. CDR3 size: 14 residues. DNA of the CDR3: TGTGCCAGCAGTGTCCACAGGGCACTCACTGAAGCTTTCTTT. As protein: CASSVHRALTEAFF.

The chain uses TRBV7-9 and TRBJ1-3; no clear D gene. Germline V CDR1 and CDR2: SEHNR, FQNEAQ (reference sequence). This CDR3 is built from 16 residues. Trimming cost V 3 bases and J 0 bases, with 12 bases left between them. CDR3 nucleotide sequence: TGTGCCAGCAGCTTTTACCGGAGTAACTCTGGAAACACCATATATTTT. Translating gives CASSFYRSNSGNTIYF.

This clone occurred once. V is TRBV10-1 and J is TRBJ1-5; 11 bases agree with TRBD1. Looked up from germline, CDR1 is WNHNN and CDR2 is SYGVQD (reference sequence). The CDR3 is made up of 19 amino acids. The V segment lost 2 bases and the J segment 2 bases; nucleotides outside the gene matches: 11. The chain's CDR3 is CASSEGQGALLVGNQPQHF. Here the CDR3 DNA reads TGCGCCAGCAGTGAGGGACAGGGGGCGCTTCTCGTGGGCAATCAGCCCCAGCATTTT.

V and J are TRBV7-9 and TRBJ2-5; 9 bases align to TRBD2. J was trimmed by 5 bases and V by 4 bases; bases with no gene match: 5. Per the germline V gene, CDR1 is SEHNR and CDR2 is FQNEAQ (reference sequence). The CDR3 runs 14 residues. The CDR3 loop is CASSSTSGSETQYF. The CDR3 DNA reads as TGTGCCAGCAGCTCAACTAGCGGGTCGGAGACCCAGTACTTC.

The chain employs TRBV12-5 and TRBJ1-2; D is unclear. Per germline, CDR1 LGHNT and CDR2 FRNRAP. Deletions cut 0 bases from V and 4 bases from J, with 15 bases between. The length of the CDR3 is 16 residues. CDR3 nucleotides: TGTGCTAGTGGTTTGGTATTCTATGGGCACTCCTATGGCTACACCTTC. Encoded protein: CASGLVFYGHSYGYTF.

This clone is a singleton in its sample. The CDR3 DNA follows: TGTGCCAGTAGTGCTCACAGGGGAAAGCAGTACTTC. Translation gives CASSAHRGKQYF. The chain employs TRBV19 and TRBJ2-5; 7 positions agree with TRBD1. CDR3 length: 12 amino acids. Germline values: CDR1 LNHDA, CDR2 SQIVND (reference sequence). V was pared by 5 bases and J by 11 bases, with 8 bases of the junction left unmatched.

V gene TRBV7-3 combines with J gene TRBJ2-5; 8 bases are a match to TRBD2. The CDR3 extends over 15 amino acids. The germline V gene has CDR1 SGHTA and CDR2 FQGTGA. J lost 4 bases, V lost 3 bases, and 7 bases had no gene match. CDR3 nucleotide sequence: TGTGCCAGCAGCTTGGGTCCGGGGGGGCCAGAGACCCAGTACTTC. It codes for CASSLGPGGPETQYF.

This clone was detected only a few times. J is TRBJ1-1 and V is TRBV6-5; D remains unclear. This CDR3 region has 11 residues. Per germline, CDR1 MNHEY and CDR2 SVGAGI. V lost 5 bases and J lost 3, with 4 bases in between. CDR3 protein: CASSRHTEAFF. CDR3 coding DNA: TGTGCCAGCAGTCGTCACACTGAAGCTTTCTTT.

The V call is TRBV5-1, the J call TRBJ2-1, with 7 bases matching TRBD1. The germline V gene has CDR1 SGHRS and CDR2 YFSETQ. This CDR3 contains 15 residues. Trimming took 2 bases from V and 3 from J; bases not matched to a gene: 5. DNA for the CDR3: TGCGCCAGCAGCTTTCTAGGGGACAGCTACAATGAGCAGTTCTTC. The encoded protein is CASSFLGDSYNEQFF.